A single sample gave rise to the 7 T cell receptor beta chains below, sequenced in a study of blood T cell repertoires in COVID-19. Only in-frame clones appear in the TCRdb table, and some are missing; sequencing was by immunoSEQ multiplex PCR. The sample gives 250,000 to 400,000 clones, over 75% of which show up once; 1% is in the top ten. The material sequenced was peripheral blood. All receptors come from a man aged 45-65 years with active or convalescent COVID-19.

This chain connects TRBV28 to TRBJ1-2; 9 nucleotides agree with TRBD1. J lost 4 bases, V lost 8 bases, and 8 bases had no gene match. Germline assignment: CDR1 MDHEN and CDR2 SYDVKM. The CDR3 is made up of 14 amino acids. The CDR3 spells CASSSGQGFYGYTF. In nucleotides, the CDR3 is TGTGCCAGCTCTTCGGGACAGGGCTTCTATGGCTACACCTTC.

This chain uses TRBV3-1 (or the pseudogene TRBV3-2) with TRBJ2-1; possibly TRBD1 for D (6 bases). The germline V and J ends were trimmed by 10 bases and 10 bases, with 17 bases remaining between them. The length of the CDR3 is 12 residues. The germline gives CDR1 LGHDT, CDR2 YNNKEL (reference sequence). CDR3 sequence: CATAQPGTEQFF. The CDR3 bases are TGTGCCACCGCACAACCCGGGACAGAGCAGTTCTTC.

The chain uses TRBV9 and TRBJ1-5; unclear D gene. The CDR3 runs 15 residues. Per germline, CDR1 SGDLS and CDR2 YYNGEE. V lost 3 bases and J 2 bases, leaving 12 bases between the germline ends. This CDR3 is CASSANGEGNQPQHF. CDR3 in DNA: TGTGCCAGCAGCGCCAATGGAGAGGGCAATCAGCCCCAGCATTTT.

CDR3 sequence: CASSKGGQINEQFF. CDR3 nucleotide sequence: TGTGCCAGCAGCAAGGGGGGACAGATAAATGAGCAGTTCTTC. V and J are TRBV7-9 and TRBJ2-1, with a weak D call TRBD1 (7 bases). CDR1 and CDR2 from the germline V gene are SEHNR and FQNEAQ (reference sequence). The V and J ends lost 5 bases and 7 bases respectively, with 15 bases between them. This CDR3 has 14 amino acids.

The rearrangement joins TRBV2 to TRBJ1-4, with 9 bases that match TRBD1. The CDR3 length is 16 residues. CDR1 is SNHLY, CDR2 FYNNEI, per germline. The ends lost 5 bases at V and 6 bases at J; junction bases unmatched: 10. In DNA, the CDR3 is TGTGCCAGCAGTCCTACAGGGGGCGGAGGGCATGAAAAACTGTTTTTT. Translation: CASSPTGGGGHEKLFF. Full variable domain (missing parts from reference TRBV2 and TRBJ1-4): EPEVTQTPSHQVTQMGQEVILRCVPISNHLYFYWYRQILGQKVEFLVSFYNNEISEKSEIFDDQFSVERPDGSNFTLKIRSTKLEDSAMYFCASSPTGGGGHEKLFFGSGTQLSVL.

The V call is TRBV15, the J call TRBJ1-1; D perhaps matches TRBD1 (6 bases). V lost 3 bases, J lost 2 bases, and 13 bases lay in between. Germline V gives CDR1 LNHNV, CDR2 YYDKDF (reference sequence). There are 15 residues in the CDR3. Here the CDR3 DNA reads TGTGCCACCAGCAGTGCCTACAGGGTCAACACTGAAGCTTTCTTT. Translation gives CATSSAYRVNTEAFF. The full variable domain, in which reference TRBV15 and TRBJ1-1 provide the parts outside the CDR3, is DAMVIQNPRYQVTQFGKPVTLSCSQTLNHNVMYWYQQKSSQAPKLLFHYYDKDFNNEADTPDNFQSRRPNTSFCFLDIRSPGLGDTAMYLCATSSAYRVNTEAFFGQGTRLTVV.

The chain carries TRBV13 and TRBJ2-1; weak D call: TRBD1 (5 bases). CDR3 length: 13 residues. Trimming removed 7 bases at V and 8 bases at J, with 15 bases between. Germline values: CDR1 PRHDT, CDR2 FYEKMQ (reference sequence). CDR3 bases: TGTGCCAGCAACCGAGGTCAGGGTGATGAGCAGTTCTTC. Translated, it gives CASNRGQGDEQFF.